Listed below are T cell receptor beta chains from one sample, sequenced in a study of chemoradiotherapy in HPV16-positive cancers. TCRdb's table, derived via immunoSEQ multiplex PCR, lists solely in-frame clones and lacks some. The sample yields some 2,600 clones, more than 70% seen once. Collection of the sample occurred from a patient who underwent chemoradiotherapy. The source of these receptors is a human donor with HPV-associated anogenital cancer. CDR3s include the opening cysteine and the closing phenylalanine or tryptophan. Fields, in order: D gene, V gene, J gene, clone size, CDR3 DNA, CDR3 protein. D genes are given only for firm matches. Clone size is given for some rows only: seen once, a few or many times, or a class if the clone is expanded.

>.|TRBV7-2|TRBJ1-2|few
TGTGCCAGCAGCCCGAGCTGGGGGGAAGGCTACACCTTC
CASSPSWGEGYTF
>.|TRBV7-9|TRBJ2-5|.
TGTGCCAGCAGCCCCTCCTTACGGGGGGCGGAGACCCAGTACTTC
CASSPSLRGAETQYF
>TRBD2|TRBV4-1|TRBJ2-1|.
TGCGCCAGCAGCCAAGACCCCTCTAGCGGGAGACCGGACAATGAGCAGTTCTTC
CASSQDPSSGRPDNEQFF
>.|TRBV6-1|TRBJ2-3|.
TGTGCCAGCAGTGAAGCAGATACGCAGTATTTT
CASSEADTQYF
>.|TRBV5-1|TRBJ2-3|.
TGCGCCAGCAGCCCCAGGGATCCAGATACGCAGTATTTT
CASSPRDPDTQYF
>TRBD2|TRBV13|TRBJ2-2|once
TGTGCCAGCAGACAGGCGGGGGGGCCGAGCACCGGGGAGCTGTTTTTT
CASRQAGGPSTGELFF
>TRBD1|TRBV7-9|TRBJ2-2|few
TGTGCCACCTCATGGGACAGGACCACCGGGGAGCTGTTTTTT
CATSWDRTTGELFF
>.|TRBV2|TRBJ2-7|.
TGTGCCAGCACAAAGCTAGTCTACGAGCAGTACTTC
CASTKLVYEQYF
>.|TRBV19|TRBJ2-3|.
TGTGCCAGTAGTATGGAAGATACGCAGTATTTT
CASSMEDTQYF
>TRBD1|TRBV27|TRBJ1-2|.
TGTGCCAGCAGTGAGGGACAGGGGTATGGCTACACCTTC
CASSEGQGYGYTF
>TRBD1|TRBV13|TRBJ2-3|.
TGTGCCAGCAGCCTACTAACCGGGACAGGGGACGTCAATACGCAGTATTTT
CASSLLTGTGDVNTQYF
>.|TRBV9|TRBJ1-2|.
TGTGCCAGCAGCGTAGAGGCAGGCAACTATGGCTACACCTTC
CASSVEAGNYGYTF
>.|TRBV7-8|TRBJ2-1|.
TGTGCCAGCAGCTTAGTCGGGGGAACCTACAATGAGCAGTTCTTC
CASSLVGGTYNEQFF
>.|TRBV28|TRBJ1-2|.
TGTGCCAGCAGTTTAGGGGATACTAACTATGGCTACACCTTC
CASSLGDTNYGYTF
>.|TRBV4-1|TRBJ1-4|.
TGCGCCAGCAGCCCAAGGGGATCCAGTGAAAAACTGTTTTTT
CASSPRGSSEKLFF
>.|TRBV7-9|TRBJ1-2|few
TGTGCCAGCAGCACCGAAAACACAGATAACTATGGCTACACCTTC
CASSTENTDNYGYTF
>.|TRBV7-9|TRBJ1-2|few
TGTGCCAGCAGCCCGGGCAGGGACCGGGGCTACACCTTC
CASSPGRDRGYTF
>TRBD1|TRBV7-9|TRBJ2-7|.
TGTGCCAGCAGCCGATCACCGGGACAGGGATCCTACGAGCAGTACTTC
CASSRSPGQGSYEQYF
>.|TRBV2|TRBJ2-1|.
TGTGCCAGCAAAGCCGGCCATGAGCAGTTCTTC
CASKAGHEQFF
>TRBD2|TRBV29-1|TRBJ2-1|.
TGCAGCGTTGTTCGACTAGCGGGAGTAATGGCCTCCTACAATGAGCAGTTCTTC
CSVVRLAGVMASYNEQFF
>TRBD2|TRBV19|TRBJ2-3|.
TGTGCCAGTAGTATGACCCTAGCGGGAGGAATAGCAGGCGCAGATACGCAGTATTTT
CASSMTLAGGIAGADTQYF
>TRBD1|TRBV6-5|TRBJ1-2|few
TGTGCCAGCAGGCCATCACAGGGGCTAAGCTATGGCTACACCTTC
CASRPSQGLSYGYTF
>.|TRBV6-5|TRBJ2-2|.
TGTGCCAGCAGGAGGGGCGGGGAGCTGTTTTTT
CASRRGGELFF
>.|TRBV11-1|TRBJ1-1|few
TGTGCCAGCAGCAGCAACATGAACACTGAAGCTTTCTTT
CASSSNMNTEAFF
>TRBD2|TRBV19|TRBJ2-1|.
TGTGCCAGTAGTAAGGGACTAGCGGGAGAGCAGTTCTTC
CASSKGLAGEQFF
>TRBD1|TRBV5-1|TRBJ2-3|.
TGCGCCAGCAGCTTGGGACAGGGAAGGTCTGGTGATACGCAGTATTTT
CASSLGQGRSGDTQYF
>.|TRBV1|TRBJ2-3|.
TGCACCAGCAGCCAACTAGCGACGCAGTATTTT
CTSSQLATQYF
>.|TRBV7-9|TRBJ2-1|.
TGTGCCAGCACCGTGGGCTCCTACAATGAGCAGTTCTTC
CASTVGSYNEQFF
>.|TRBV7-2|TRBJ2-1|.
TGTGCCAGCAGCCTAGGTCCCTGGGCGAATGAGCAGTTCTTC
CASSLGPWANEQFF
>.|TRBV25-1|TRBJ1-6|.
TGTGCCAGCACGTCTCTTGGAGATTCACCCCTCCACTTT
CASTSLGDSPLHF
>.|TRBV19|TRBJ2-7|.
TGTGCCAGTAGTCCCATCCCCTTCGGCGAGCAGTACTTC
CASSPIPFGEQYF
>TRBD2|TRBV5-5|TRBJ2-3|.
TGTGCCAGCAGCTTGGACCCGTTAGCGGGAGGGCCTGTAGATACGCAGTATTTT
CASSLDPLAGGPVDTQYF
>.|TRBV19|TRBJ1-5|once
TGTGCCAGTAGTAAGATAGGGTACAATCAGCCCCAGCATTTT
CASSKIGYNQPQHF
>.|TRBV19|TRBJ1-1|once
TGTGCCAGTAGTATTAGCGCCAGCCTGAACACTGAAGCTTTCTTT
CASSISASLNTEAFF
>.|TRBV27|TRBJ1-4|.
TGTGCCAGCATGCGGGCCACCAAGGGCGCAAAACTGTTTTTT
CASMRATKGAKLFF
>.|TRBV27|TRBJ2-6|.
TGTGCCAGCAGTTTTTGGGGGGTTAACTCTGGGGCCAACGTCCTGACTTTC
CASSFWGVNSGANVLTF
>.|TRBV4-3|TRBJ1-5|.
TGCGCCAGCAGCCAAGATGCCAGCAATCAGTCCCAGCATTTT
CASSQDASNQSQHF
>.|TRBV28|TRBJ1-1|.
TGTGCCAGCAGTTCTTATTCGCAGGGGTTCTACACTGAAGCTTTCTTT
CASSSYSQGFYTEAFF
>TRBD1|TRBV6-7|TRBJ2-1|once
TGTGCCAGCAGTTATCCGCCAACCTACAGGGGGCAAAACAATGAGCAGTTCTTC
CASSYPPTYRGQNNEQFF
>.|TRBV7-9|TRBJ2-7|few
TGTGCCAGCAGCCCCATGTACGAGCAGTACTTC
CASSPMYEQYF
>TRBD1|TRBV5-1|TRBJ1-2|.
TGCGCCAGCAGCTTGGAGGGGGCAGGCAGTAGGGGCTACACCTTC
CASSLEGAGSRGYTF
>.|TRBV6-1|TRBJ1-5|.
TGTGCCAGCAAAGACGGGGCTGGGGGCAATCAGCCCCAGCATTTT
CASKDGAGGNQPQHF
>TRBD1|TRBV2|TRBJ1-5|.
TGTGCCAGCAGTACCGGGACAGGGGGCGGTCAGCCCCAGCATTTT
CASSTGTGGGQPQHF
>.|TRBV7-3|TRBJ2-7|.
TGTGCCAGCAGCTTAAAGGGAGGAGACTCTTACGAGCAGTACTTC
CASSLKGGDSYEQYF
>TRBD2|TRBV4-3|TRBJ2-3|.
TGCGCCAGCAGCCACTTTGGGCCGGGACTAGCGGGTCGGGCCTCTAGCACAGATACGCAGTATTTT
CASSHFGPGLAGRASSTDTQYF
>TRBD2|TRBV7-8|TRBJ2-3|.
TGTGCCAGCAGCTCGCAACTAGCGGGATACACAGATACGCAGTATTTT
CASSSQLAGYTDTQYF
>.|TRBV5-1|TRBJ2-2|.
TGCGCCAGCAGCTTGGAAGGGGTTAACACCGGGGAGCTGTTTTTT
CASSLEGVNTGELFF
>TRBD2|TRBV29-1|TRBJ2-1|once
TGCAGCGTGCTGCTTTTAGCGGGAGGGCAAGTCTACAATGAGCAGTTCTTC
CSVLLLAGGQVYNEQFF
>.|TRBV29-1|TRBJ2-5|.
TGCAGCGTTGGGTGGGGAGAGACCCAGTACTTC
CSVGWGETQYF
>.|TRBV30|TRBJ2-7|.
TGTGCCTGGAGTGTGGGGGGCGAGCAGTACTTC
CAWSVGGEQYF
>.|TRBV7-3|TRBJ2-5|.
TGTGCCAGCAGCCCCGGGGGCGGTGAGACCCAGTACTTC
CASSPGGGETQYF
>TRBD1|TRBV5-1|TRBJ1-5|once
TGCGCCAGCAGCTTGGAAGGGGGCGCCCAAGGGCCCCAGCATTTT
CASSLEGGAQGPQHF
>TRBD1|TRBV5-6|TRBJ1-5|.
TGTGCCAGCAGCTTGAGGACAGGGGGATTGAGCAATCAGCCCCAGCATTTT
CASSLRTGGLSNQPQHF
>TRBD1|TRBV30|TRBJ2-7|.
TGTGCCTGCGGTCCGGGACAGGGGGCGGGCGAGCAGTACTTC
CACGPGQGAGEQYF
>.|TRBV5-4|TRBJ2-2|.
TGTGCCAGCAGATCTGGGGGGACCGGGGAGCTGTTTTTT
CASRSGGTGELFF
>.|TRBV27|TRBJ1-2|.
TGTGCCAGTCGCGGGGGGGGTCTGTTCTATGGCTACACCTTC
CASRGGGLFYGYTF
>.|TRBV19|TRBJ1-4|.
TGTGCCAGTAGTATGGGTGAAAAACTGTTTTTT
CASSMGEKLFF
>TRBD1|TRBV5-4|TRBJ2-5|.
TGTGCCAGCAGCCGACAGGGATCCCAAGAGACCCAGTACTTC
CASSRQGSQETQYF